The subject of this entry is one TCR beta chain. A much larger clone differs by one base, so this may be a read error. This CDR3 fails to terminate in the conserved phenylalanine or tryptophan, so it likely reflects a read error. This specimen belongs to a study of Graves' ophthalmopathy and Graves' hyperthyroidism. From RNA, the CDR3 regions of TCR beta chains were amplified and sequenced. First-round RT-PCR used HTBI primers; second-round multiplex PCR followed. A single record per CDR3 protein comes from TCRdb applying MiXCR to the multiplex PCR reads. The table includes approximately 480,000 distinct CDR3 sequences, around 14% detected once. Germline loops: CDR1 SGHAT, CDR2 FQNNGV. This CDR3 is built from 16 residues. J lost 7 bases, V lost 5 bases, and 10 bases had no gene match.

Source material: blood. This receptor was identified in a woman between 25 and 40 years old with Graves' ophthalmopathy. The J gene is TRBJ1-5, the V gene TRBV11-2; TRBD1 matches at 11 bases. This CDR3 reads CASSLGQGANLQPQHL. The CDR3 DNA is TGTGCCAGCAGCCTAGGACAGGGGGCAAATTTACAGCCCCAGCATTTG.